A selection of T cell receptor beta chains follows, all from one sample in a study of cytomegalovirus exposure and HLA in healthy donors. Clones were read by immunoSEQ multiplex PCR, and TCRdb kept only the in-frame ones, dropping some. Found here are 80,000 or so clones, about three quarters of them singletons; the top ten hold over 8.5%. Sequencing was carried out using PBMCs. The receptors were gathered from a middle-aged woman in good health and CMV-seropositive. The CDR3 runs from the conserved cysteine through the conserved F or W. A D gene is named only where the DNA matches it firmly. Clone size is given for some rows only: seen once, a few or many times, or a class if the clone is expanded.

cdr3_nt cdr3_aa j_call clone_size v_call d_call
TGTGCCAGCAGCAAAACAGGGGGCAGCTCCTACGAGCAGTACTTC CASSKTGGSSYEQYF TRBJ2-7 few TRBV5-6 TRBD1
TGCGCCAGCAGCTTCTCGGAGGCGTATGGCTACACCTTC CASSFSEAYGYTF TRBJ1-2 once TRBV5-1 -
TGTGCCAGCGGGACAGGGACTTCACCCCTCCACTTT CASGTGTSPLHF TRBJ1-6 few TRBV6-4 TRBD1
TGTGCCAGCAGTTTCCGACTAGCGGGAGGGGGGAATGAGCAGTTCTTC CASSFRLAGGGNEQFF TRBJ2-1 once TRBV28 TRBD2
TGTGCCAGCAGCGGGACAGGTTTTCAGCCCCAGCATTTT CASSGTGFQPQHF TRBJ1-5 - TRBV9 TRBD1
TGCAGCGTTGGCAGGGTTGGAACAGATACGCAGTATTTT CSVGRVGTDTQYF TRBJ2-3 - TRBV29-1 -
TGTGCCAGCAGCTCGGGCACAGGGTCGGGGAGGAACACTGAAGCTTTCTTT CASSSGTGSGRNTEAFF TRBJ1-1 - TRBV7-3 -
TGTGCCAGCAGCTTATACGGGAGCTCTGGGGCCAACGTCCTGACTTTC CASSLYGSSGANVLTF TRBJ2-6 - TRBV7-2 -
TGTGCCAGCTCACGTCTAGCGGGGGTTGGTAATGAGCAGTTCTTC CASSRLAGVGNEQFF TRBJ2-1 few TRBV18 TRBD2
TGCAGCGTTAGACAGGCAACTAACTATGGCTACACCTTC CSVRQATNYGYTF TRBJ1-2 - TRBV29-1 -
TGTGCCAGCACTCCCCAGGGATTGGGCAATCAGCCCCAGCATTTT CASTPQGLGNQPQHF TRBJ1-5 few TRBV6-1 -
TGTGCCAGCAGCTTGGGGCAGGGATCTGGAAACACCATATATTTT CASSLGQGSGNTIYF TRBJ1-3 - TRBV7-9 -
TGTGCCAGCAGCTTAGTGGCGTACGGGGAGCAGTTCTTC CASSLVAYGEQFF TRBJ2-1 - TRBV7-9 -
TGTGCCAGCAGCCACGGACAGGGGGCGGTGAACACTGAAGCTTTCTTT CASSHGQGAVNTEAFF TRBJ1-1 - TRBV5-4 TRBD1
TGTGCCAGCAGCTTGAAAGGGGGCGCCACCTATGGCTACCCCTTC CASSLKGGATYGYPF TRBJ1-2 - TRBV5-6 TRBD1
TGTGCCAGCAGCGTTGGACAGGGACTTTTCAATGAGCAGTTCTTC CASSVGQGLFNEQFF TRBJ2-1 - TRBV5-8 TRBD1
TGTGCCAGCAACGGGGACATCAATCAGCCCCAGCATTTT CASNGDINQPQHF TRBJ1-5 - TRBV28 -
TGTGCCAGCAGCCCAATCGGGAGAGGGGCCGGGGAGCTGTTTTTT CASSPIGRGAGELFF TRBJ2-2 once TRBV7-9 -
TGTGCCAGCAGCTTGGACAGACAATTTAACACTGAAGCTTTCTTT CASSLDRQFNTEAFF TRBJ1-1 - TRBV5-6 -
TGTGCCAGCAGTTACTCTAGTACGGGGTTAATGTACGAGCAGTACTTC CASSYSSTGLMYEQYF TRBJ2-7 - TRBV6-5 -
TGTGCCAGCAGTCGAGGGTCTGGAAACACCATATATTTT CASSRGSGNTIYF TRBJ1-3 - TRBV6-5 -
TGTGCCAGCAGTTACGGGGAGAGCTATGGCTACACCTTC CASSYGESYGYTF TRBJ1-2 - TRBV6-6 -
TGTGCCAGCAGTTTATCCTACGCAGAAGCGCCCGGGGAGCTGTTTTTT CASSLSYAEAPGELFF TRBJ2-2 - TRBV27 -
TGTGCCAGCAGTGATTTCAGGGTCCAGGACACAGATACGCAGTATTTT CASSDFRVQDTDTQYF TRBJ2-3 - TRBV6-1 -
TGTGCCATCAGTGAAAGTAATCGGGGCCAAGAGACCCAGTACTTC CAISESNRGQETQYF TRBJ2-5 - TRBV10-3 -
TGCGCCAGCAGCTTGTCCGGGGGCTCTGGGGCCAACGTCCTGACTTTC CASSLSGGSGANVLTF TRBJ2-6 - TRBV5-1 -